This T cell receptor (beta chain) was captured in a study of blood T cell repertoires in COVID-19. Overall study context: COVID-19 samples from acute and convalescent phases originated in the United States, Italy and Spain. In each case, the material was cDNA or gDNA derived from T cells, B-cell-depleted T cells, or PBMCs.

Per the study methods: How many nucleated cells were present was estimated from reference gene primer amplification. Generated by immunoSEQ multiplex PCR, the TCRdb table keeps only in-frame clones and is missing some. Clone size and the V and J calls come from that table; the DNA yielded D and trimming. This sample has 150,000 or so clones, with around four fifths found just once. The V end was cut by 7 bases, the J end by 6 bases, with 26 bases between. Germline V CDR1 and CDR2: KGHDR, SFDVKD. This CDR3 is 17 amino acids long. This clone showed up just once. Material: peripheral blood. The chain has TRBV24-1 and TRBJ1-2; TRBD1 is a possible D gene (5 bases). The clonotype originates from a woman in her thirties or forties with active or convalescent COVID-19. Written as DNA, the CDR3 is TGTGCCACCAGCTCCGTTAACGGGGAGGGACCGGGGGATGGCTACACCTTC. It specifies CATSSVNGEGPGDGYTF.